Presented here are 6 T cell receptor beta chains from one specimen sequenced in a study of cytomegalovirus exposure and HLA in healthy donors. The PCR contained 60 Vbeta and 13 Jbeta primers. TCRdb's table, derived via immunoSEQ multiplex PCR, lists solely in-frame clones and lacks some. The sample includes 66,000 or so clones, around 92% of them seen just once. Sequencing used PBMCs. These receptor sequences come from a man aged 25 to 40 in good health and CMV-seropositive.

The chain carries TRBV5-1 and TRBJ2-2; D is unresolved. Trimming stripped 4 bases from V and 7 bases from J, with 14 bases between. The CDR3 extends over 14 amino acids. Germline loops: CDR1 SGHRS, CDR2 YFSETQ. The CDR3 DNA reads as TGCGCCAGCAGCCTCAGGCTCCCCAACGGGGAGCTGTTTTTT. Amino acids: CASSLRLPNGELFF.

This clone was found once. The V gene is TRBV7-9, the J gene TRBJ2-3; TRBD1 matches 8 bases. The CDR3 has 16 residues. Germline V gene lookup returns CDR1 SEHNR and CDR2 FQNEAQ (reference sequence). The ends lost 1 base at V and 6 bases at J; junction bases unmatched: 9. The CDR3 is CASSLVSGQGADTQYF. The CDR3 region has the DNA TGTGCCAGCAGCTTAGTCTCTGGTCAGGGGGCGGATACGCAGTATTTT.

This chain connects TRBV4-2 to TRBJ2-2; D might be TRBD1 (5 bases). Germline-derived CDR1 and CDR2 are LGHNA and YNFKEQ. With 6 bases removed from V and 3 bases from J, the gap between germline ends came to 8 bases. This CDR3 comprises 13 residues. CDR3: CASRTTDTGELFF. Written as DNA, the CDR3 is TGTGCCAGCAGGACGACAGACACCGGGGAGCTGTTTTTT.

The gene calls are TRBV9 and TRBJ2-1, with 9 bases that match TRBD2. The CDR3 is made up of 17 amino acids. The germline V gene encodes CDR1 SGDLS and CDR2 YYNGEE. V shed 4 bases and J 0 bases; nucleotides not matched to a gene: 8. In DNA, the CDR3 is TGTGCCAGCAGCCCCCTAGAGCGGGAGGCCTCCTACAATGAGCAGTTCTTC. It is translated as CASSPLEREASYNEQFF.

V gene TRBV21-1 combines with J gene TRBJ2-5; TRBD2, the table's D call, was not compared with the DNA. TRBV21-1 is flagged as a pseudogene. This CDR3 spans 19 amino acids. CDR3 sequence (DNA): TGTGCCAGCCCCCTAGGACAGTGTGGACGGGAGGGCCGTCAAGAGATCCAGTACTTC. It specifies CASPLGQCGREGRQEIQYF.

This chain joins TRBV9 and TRBJ2-1; 9 bases are a match to TRBD1. Germline V CDR1 and CDR2: SGDLS, YYNGEE. V shed 3 bases and J 12 bases; nucleotides not matched to a gene: 10. The CDR3 has 14 amino acids. The CDR3 sequence is CASSGGTGKQRQFF. The CDR3 coding sequence is TGTGCCAGCAGCGGCGGGACAGGGAAACAACGGCAGTTCTTC.